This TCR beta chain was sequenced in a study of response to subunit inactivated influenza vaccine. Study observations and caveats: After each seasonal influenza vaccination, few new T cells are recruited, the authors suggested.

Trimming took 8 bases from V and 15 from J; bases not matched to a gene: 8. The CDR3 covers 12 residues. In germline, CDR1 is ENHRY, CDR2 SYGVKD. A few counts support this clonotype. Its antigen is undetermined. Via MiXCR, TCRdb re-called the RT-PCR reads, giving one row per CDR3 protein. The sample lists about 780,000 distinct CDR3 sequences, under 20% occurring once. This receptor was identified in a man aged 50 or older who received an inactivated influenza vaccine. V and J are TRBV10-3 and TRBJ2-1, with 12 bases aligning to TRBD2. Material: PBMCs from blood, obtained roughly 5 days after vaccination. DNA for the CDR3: TGTGCCATCTGGCTAGCGGGAGGGGAACTGTTCTTC. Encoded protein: CAIWLAGGELFF.